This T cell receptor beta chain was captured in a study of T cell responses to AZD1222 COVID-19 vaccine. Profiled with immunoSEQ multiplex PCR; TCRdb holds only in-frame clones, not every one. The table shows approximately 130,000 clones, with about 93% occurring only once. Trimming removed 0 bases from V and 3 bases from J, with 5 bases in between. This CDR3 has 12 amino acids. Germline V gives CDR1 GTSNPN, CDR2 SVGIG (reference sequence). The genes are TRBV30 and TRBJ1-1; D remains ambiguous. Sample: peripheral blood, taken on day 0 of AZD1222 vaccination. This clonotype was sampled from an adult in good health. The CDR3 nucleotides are TGTGCCTGGAGTGTTTTAGACACTGAAGCTTTCTTT. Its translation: CAWSVLDTEAFF.